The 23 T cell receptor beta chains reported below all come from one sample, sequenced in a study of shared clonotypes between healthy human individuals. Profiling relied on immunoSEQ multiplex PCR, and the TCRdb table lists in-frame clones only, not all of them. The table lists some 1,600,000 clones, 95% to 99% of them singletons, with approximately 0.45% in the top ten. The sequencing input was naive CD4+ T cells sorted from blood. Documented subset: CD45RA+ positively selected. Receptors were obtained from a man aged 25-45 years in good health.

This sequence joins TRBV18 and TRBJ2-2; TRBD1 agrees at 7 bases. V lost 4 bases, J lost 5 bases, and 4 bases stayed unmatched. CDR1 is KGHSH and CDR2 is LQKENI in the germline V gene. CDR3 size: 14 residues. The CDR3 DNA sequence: TGTGCCAGCTCACAGGGACAGCCAACCGGGGAGCTGTTTTTT. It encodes CASSQGQPTGELFF.

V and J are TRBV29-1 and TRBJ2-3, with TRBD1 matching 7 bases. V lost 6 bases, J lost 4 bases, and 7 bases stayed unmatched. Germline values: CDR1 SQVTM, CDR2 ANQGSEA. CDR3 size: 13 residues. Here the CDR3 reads CSVGTARSDTQYF. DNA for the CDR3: TGCAGCGTGGGGACAGCGCGATCAGATACGCAGTATTTT.

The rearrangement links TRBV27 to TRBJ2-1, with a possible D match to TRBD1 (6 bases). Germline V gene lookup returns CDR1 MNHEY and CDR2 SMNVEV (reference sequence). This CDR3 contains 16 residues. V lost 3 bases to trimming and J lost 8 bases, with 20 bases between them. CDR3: CASSFLIRGSDDEQFF. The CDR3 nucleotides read TGTGCCAGCAGTTTTCTAATCAGGGGTTCTGACGATGAGCAGTTCTTC.

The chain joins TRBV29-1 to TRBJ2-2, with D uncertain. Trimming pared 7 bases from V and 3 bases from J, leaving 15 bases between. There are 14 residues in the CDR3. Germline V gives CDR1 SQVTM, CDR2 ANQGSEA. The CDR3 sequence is CSARGLPYTGELFF. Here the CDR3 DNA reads TGCAGCGCCCGAGGTCTACCATACACCGGGGAGCTGTTTTTT.

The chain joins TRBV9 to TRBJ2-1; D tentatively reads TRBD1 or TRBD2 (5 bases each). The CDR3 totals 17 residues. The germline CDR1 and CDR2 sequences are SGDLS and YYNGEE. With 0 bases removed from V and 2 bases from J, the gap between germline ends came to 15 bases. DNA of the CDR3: TGTGCCAGCAGCGTAGGGGGGAACGGCAGGCCCTACAATGAGCAGTTCTTC. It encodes CASSVGGNGRPYNEQFF.

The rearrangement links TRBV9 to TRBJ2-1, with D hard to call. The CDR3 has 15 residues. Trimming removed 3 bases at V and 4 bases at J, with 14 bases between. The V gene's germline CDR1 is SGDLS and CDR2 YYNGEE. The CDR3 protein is CASSAVGPNYNEQFF. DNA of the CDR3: TGTGCCAGCAGCGCGGTTGGCCCAAATTACAATGAGCAGTTCTTC.

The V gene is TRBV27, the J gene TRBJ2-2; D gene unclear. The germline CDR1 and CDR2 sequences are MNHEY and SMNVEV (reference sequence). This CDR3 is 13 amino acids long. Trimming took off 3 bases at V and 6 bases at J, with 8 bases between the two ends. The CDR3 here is CASSFLGAGELFF. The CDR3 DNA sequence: TGTGCCAGCAGTTTCCTAGGAGCCGGGGAGCTGTTTTTT.

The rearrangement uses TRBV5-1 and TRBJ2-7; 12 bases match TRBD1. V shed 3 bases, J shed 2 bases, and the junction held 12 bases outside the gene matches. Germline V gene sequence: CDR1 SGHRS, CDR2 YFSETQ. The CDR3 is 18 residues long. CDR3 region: CASSSGQGASQWTYEQYF. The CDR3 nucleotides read TGCGCCAGCAGCTCGGGACAGGGGGCTAGTCAGTGGACCTACGAGCAGTACTTC.

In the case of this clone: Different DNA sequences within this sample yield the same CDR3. This CDR3 is CASSQEGGRAYEQYF. In DNA, the CDR3 is TGCGCCAGCAGCCAAGAAGGCGGGAGGGCCTACGAGCAGTACTTC. The rearrangement joins TRBV4-1 to TRBJ2-7; 9 bases map to TRBD2. Germline trimming cut 0 bases from V and 2 bases from J; bases unmatched to any gene: 2. Germline CDR1 reads MGHRA; CDR2 reads YSYEKL. The CDR3 spans 15 residues.

The CDR3 here is CASSPTGFNQPQHF. The CDR3 nucleotides are TGTGCCAGCAGCCCGACAGGATTCAATCAGCCCCAGCATTTT. The V gene is TRBV7-9, the J gene TRBJ1-5; the D gene is possibly TRBD1 (6 bases). V was trimmed by 5 bases and J by 3 bases, leaving 11 bases between them. This CDR3 comprises 14 residues. In germline, CDR1 is SEHNR, CDR2 FQNEAQ (reference sequence).

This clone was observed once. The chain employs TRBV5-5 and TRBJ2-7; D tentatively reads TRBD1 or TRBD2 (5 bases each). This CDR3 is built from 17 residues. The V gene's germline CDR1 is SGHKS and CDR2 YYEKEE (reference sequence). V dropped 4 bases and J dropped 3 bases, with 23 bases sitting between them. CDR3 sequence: CASSPKGRKGNVYEQYF. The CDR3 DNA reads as TGTGCCAGCAGCCCCAAGGGACGAAAAGGGAACGTCTACGAGCAGTACTTC.

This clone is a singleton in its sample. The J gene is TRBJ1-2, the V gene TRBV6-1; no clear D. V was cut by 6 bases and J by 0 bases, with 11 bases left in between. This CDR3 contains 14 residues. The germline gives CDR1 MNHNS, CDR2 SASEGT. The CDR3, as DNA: TGTGCCAGCAGGGGCCTTCCCCCTAACTATGGCTACACCTTC. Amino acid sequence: CASRGLPPNYGYTF.

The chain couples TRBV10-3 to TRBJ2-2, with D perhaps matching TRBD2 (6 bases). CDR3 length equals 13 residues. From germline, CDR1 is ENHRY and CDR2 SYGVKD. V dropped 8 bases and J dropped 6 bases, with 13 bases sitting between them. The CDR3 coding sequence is TGTGCCATCGGCTGGGAGGCATCCGGGGAGCTGTTTTTT. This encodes CAIGWEASGELFF.

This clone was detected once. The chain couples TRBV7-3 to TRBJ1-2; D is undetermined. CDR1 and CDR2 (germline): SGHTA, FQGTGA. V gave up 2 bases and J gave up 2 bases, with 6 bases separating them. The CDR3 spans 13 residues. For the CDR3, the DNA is TGTGCCAGCAGCTTACAGGCGAACTATGGCTACACCTTC. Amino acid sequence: CASSLQANYGYTF.

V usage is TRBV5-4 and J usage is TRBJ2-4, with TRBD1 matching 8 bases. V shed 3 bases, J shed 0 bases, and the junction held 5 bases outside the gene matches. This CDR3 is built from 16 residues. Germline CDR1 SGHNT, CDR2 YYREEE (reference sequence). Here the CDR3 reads CASSSTGVLAKNIQYF. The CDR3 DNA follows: TGTGCCAGCAGCTCGACAGGGGTTCTAGCCAAAAACATTCAGTACTTC.

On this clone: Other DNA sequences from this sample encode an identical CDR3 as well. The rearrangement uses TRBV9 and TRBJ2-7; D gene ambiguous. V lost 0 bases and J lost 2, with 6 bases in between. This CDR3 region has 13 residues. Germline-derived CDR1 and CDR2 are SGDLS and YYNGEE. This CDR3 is CASSVDSAYEQYF. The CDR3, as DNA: TGTGCCAGCAGCGTAGACTCTGCCTACGAGCAGTACTTC.

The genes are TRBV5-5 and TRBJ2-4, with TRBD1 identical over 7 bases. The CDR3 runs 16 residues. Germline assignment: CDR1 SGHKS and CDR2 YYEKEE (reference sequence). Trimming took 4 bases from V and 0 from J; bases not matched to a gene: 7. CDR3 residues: CASSVGTDRAKNIQYF. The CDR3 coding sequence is TGTGCCAGCAGCGTCGGGACAGACCGAGCCAAAAACATTCAGTACTTC. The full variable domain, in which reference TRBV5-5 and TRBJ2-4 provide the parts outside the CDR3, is DAGVTQSPTHLIKTRGQQVTLRCSPISGHKSVSWYQQVLGQGPQFIFQYYEKEERGRGNFPDRFSARQFPNYSSELNVNALLLGDSALYLCASSVGTDRAKNIQYFGAGTRLSVL.

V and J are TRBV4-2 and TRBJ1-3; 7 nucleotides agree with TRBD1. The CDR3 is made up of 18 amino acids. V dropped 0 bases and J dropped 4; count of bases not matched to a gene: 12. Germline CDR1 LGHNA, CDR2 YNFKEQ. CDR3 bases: TGTGCCAGCAGCCAAGATCGTAAACGGACAGGCAACGGAAACACCATATATTTT. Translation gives CASSQDRKRTGNGNTIYF.

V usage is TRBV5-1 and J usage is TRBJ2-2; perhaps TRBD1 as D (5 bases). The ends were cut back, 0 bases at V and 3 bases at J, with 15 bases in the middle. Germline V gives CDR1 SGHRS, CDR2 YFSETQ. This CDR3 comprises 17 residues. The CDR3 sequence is CASSLAVGQAYTGELFF. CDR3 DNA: TGCGCCAGCAGCTTGGCGGTGGGGCAGGCATACACCGGGGAGCTGTTTTTT.

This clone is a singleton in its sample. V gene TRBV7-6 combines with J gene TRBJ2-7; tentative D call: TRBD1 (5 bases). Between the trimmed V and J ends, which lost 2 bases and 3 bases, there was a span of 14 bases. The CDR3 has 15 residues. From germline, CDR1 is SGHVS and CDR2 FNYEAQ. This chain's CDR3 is CASSLMSQGHYEQYF. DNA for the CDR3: TGTGCCAGCAGCTTAATGTCGCAGGGCCACTACGAGCAGTACTTC. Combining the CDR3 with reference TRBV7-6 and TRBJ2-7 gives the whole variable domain GAGVSQSPRYKVTKRGQDVALRCDPISGHVSLYWYRQALGQGPEFLTYFNYEAQQDKSGLPNDRFSAERPEGSISTLTIQRTEQRDSAMYRCASSLMSQGHYEQYFGPGTRLTVT.

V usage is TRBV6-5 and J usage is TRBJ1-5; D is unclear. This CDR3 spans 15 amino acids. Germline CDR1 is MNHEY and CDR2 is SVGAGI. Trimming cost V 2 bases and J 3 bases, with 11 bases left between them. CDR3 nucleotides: TGTGCCAGCAGTTACACCGGCGGAGCCAATCAGCCCCAGCATTTT. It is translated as CASSYTGGANQPQHF.

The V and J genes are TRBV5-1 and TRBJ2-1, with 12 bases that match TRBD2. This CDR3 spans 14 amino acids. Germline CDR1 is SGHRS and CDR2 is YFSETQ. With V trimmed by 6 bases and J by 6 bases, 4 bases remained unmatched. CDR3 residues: CASNPTSGSNEQFF. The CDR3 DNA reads TGCGCCAGCAACCCGACTAGCGGGAGCAATGAGCAGTTCTTC. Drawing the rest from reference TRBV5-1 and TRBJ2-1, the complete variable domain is KAGVTQTPRYLIKTRGQQVTLSCSPISGHRSVSWYQQTPGQGLQFLFEYFSETQRNKGNFPGRFSGRQFSNSRSEMNVSTLELGDSALYLCASNPTSGSNEQFFGPGTRLTVL.

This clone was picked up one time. The CDR3 spells CASSWSLHGYEQYF. The CDR3 DNA reads TGTGCCAGCAGCTGGTCCCTCCATGGCTACGAGCAGTACTTC. The chain links TRBV5-5 to TRBJ2-7; no definite D call. Trimming took 3 bases from V and 3 from J, leaving 13 bases between them. Germline V gene data show CDR1 as SGHKS and CDR2 as YYEKEE (reference sequence). The CDR3 is 14 residues long.